These 13 T cell receptor beta chains were all obtained from the same sample, sequenced in a study of PD-1 blockade in classical Hodgkin lymphoma. This sample's time point: cycle 4 day 1 (C4D1), after less than seven weeks of nivolumab. All the patients suffered relapse after autologous stem cell transplantation, and brentuximab vedotin exposure differed. Assay: immunoSEQ multiplex PCR; the TCRdb copy retains only in-frame clones and omits some. The repertoire consists of about 27,000 clones, with roughly 72% occurring once and the leading ten covering 3% to 4.5%. This specimen was peripheral blood mononuclear cells (PBMCs), taken before the fourth cycle of nivolumab. Source of these receptors: a human donor with classical Hodgkin lymphoma.

This clone was counted between two and nine times. The chain has TRBV19 and TRBJ2-5, with a tentative D call TRBD2 (5 bases). This CDR3 is built from 17 residues. The germline V and J ends were trimmed by 1 base and 1 base, with 16 bases remaining between them. Per germline, CDR1 LNHDA and CDR2 SQIVND (reference sequence). The CDR3 region has the DNA TGTGCCAGTAGTATAGCAGCTATCCGGGGAGCCCAAGAGACCCAGTACTTC. This gives the protein CASSIAAIRGAQETQYF. Full variable domain (outside the CDR3, taken from reference TRBV19 and TRBJ2-5): DGGITQSPKYLFRKEGQNVTLSCEQNLNHDAMYWYRQDPGQGLRLIYYSQIVNDFQKGDIAEGYSVSREKKESFPLTVTSAQKNPTAFYLCASSIAAIRGAQETQYFGPGTRLLVL.

Sample share makes this clone medium-sized. This chain connects TRBV5-4 to TRBJ1-2, with D hard to call. The germline V gene encodes CDR1 SGHNT and CDR2 YYREEE (reference sequence). This CDR3 is built from 13 residues. V dropped 4 bases and J dropped 6 bases, with 13 bases sitting between them. The CDR3 sequence is CASSKDLWDGYTF. DNA for the CDR3: TGTGCCAGCAGCAAGGACCTATGGGATGGCTACACCTTC.

This clone was recorded only once. V and J are TRBV19 and TRBJ2-7, with TRBD1 matching over 7 bases. Germline V gene sequence: CDR1 LNHDA, CDR2 SQIVND (reference sequence). The junction had 4 bases not matched to a gene; V was cut back by 3 bases and J by 2 bases. CDR3 length: 14 residues. CDR3: CASSMRQGPYEQYF. CDR3 bases: TGTGCCAGTAGTATGCGACAGGGCCCCTACGAGCAGTACTTC.

The chain joins TRBV5-1 to TRBJ2-2; maybe TRBD2 (5 bases). This CDR3 region has 14 residues. Trimming took 6 bases from V and 5 from J, leaving 14 bases between them. Germline assignment: CDR1 SGHRS and CDR2 YFSETQ. The CDR3 loop is CASTLGSSTGELFF. The CDR3 DNA is TGCGCCAGCACCCTTGGGAGCAGTACCGGGGAGCTGTTTTTT.

The gene calls are TRBV6-5 and TRBJ1-5, with D perhaps matching TRBD1 (6 bases). Germline CDR1 reads MNHEY; CDR2 reads SVGAGI. CDR3 length equals 15 residues. The ends were cut back, 5 bases at V and 4 bases at J, with 15 bases in the middle. The CDR3 reads CASSPQGLVNQPQHF. The CDR3 region has the DNA TGTGCCAGCAGTCCCCAGGGGCTGGTTAATCAGCCCCAGCATTTT.

The rearrangement uses TRBV19 and TRBJ2-7; 8 nucleotides agree with TRBD1. V shed 6 bases, J shed 0 bases, and the junction held 10 bases outside the gene matches. Per germline, CDR1 LNHDA and CDR2 SQIVND (reference sequence). There are 16 residues in the CDR3. CDR3 sequence (DNA): TGTGCCAGTAGCCCCACCGGGACAGGTAGCTCCTACGAGCAGTACTTC. Protein sequence: CASSPTGTGSSYEQYF.

This clone was detected a few times. V and J are TRBV7-9 and TRBJ1-2, with D hard to call. This CDR3 has 16 amino acids. The germline gives CDR1 SEHNR, CDR2 FQNEAQ (reference sequence). V was shortened by 2 bases and J by 1 base, with 14 bases between the two germline ends. The CDR3 DNA is TGTGCCAGCAGCTTATCGACGGCTGGGGATAACTATGGCTACACCTTC. The encoded protein is CASSLSTAGDNYGYTF.

V is TRBV7-8 and J is TRBJ1-2; TRBD1 matches 8 bases. There are 16 residues in the CDR3. CDR1 is SGHVS and CDR2 is FQNEAQ in the germline V gene. V gave up 0 bases and J gave up 4 bases; unmatched junction bases: 7. The CDR3 coding sequence is TGTGCCAGCAGCTTAGCCGGGACAGGTTGGAGCTATGGCTACACCTTC. Translated: CASSLAGTGWSYGYTF.

In its sample, this clone was seen once. The rearrangement joins TRBV7-9 to TRBJ1-3; the D gene is possibly TRBD1 (6 bases). The CDR3 is 18 amino acids. Looked up from germline, CDR1 is SEHNR and CDR2 is FQNEAQ (reference sequence). The V end was cut by 5 bases, the J end by 0 bases, with 20 bases between. The CDR3, as DNA: TGTGCCAGCAGCCGTGCAAGCGGGACACCCGACTCTGGAAACACCATATATTTT. Residues: CASSRASGTPDSGNTIYF.

The chain is built from TRBV7-2 and TRBJ2-5, with 10 bases aligning to TRBD1. Germline-derived CDR1 and CDR2 are SGHTA and FQGNSA. The CDR3 has 16 amino acids. The ends lost 2 bases at V and 4 bases at J; junction bases unmatched: 7. The CDR3 is CASSLYGTGEGETQYF. The CDR3 DNA sequence: TGTGCCAGCAGCTTATATGGGACAGGGGAAGGAGAGACCCAGTACTTC.

This clone was seen a handful of times. This rearrangement joins TRBV18 to TRBJ2-1, with TRBD2 matching over 7 bases. The CDR3 has 15 amino acids. CDR1 is KGHSH and CDR2 is LQKENI in the germline V gene. With V trimmed by 5 bases and J by 6 bases, 10 bases remained unmatched. In nucleotides, the CDR3 is TGTGCCAGCTCATTGCTTGCGGGAGAGATCAATGAGCAGTTCTTC. The encoded protein is CASSLLAGEINEQFF.

CDR3 in DNA: TGTGCCAGCAGTTACAGCCTACCGAGACGGGATACGCAGTATTTT. This encodes CASSYSLPRRDTQYF. The chain couples TRBV6-6 to TRBJ2-3; D gene ambiguous. The germline V gene encodes CDR1 MNHNY and CDR2 SVGAGI (reference sequence). The CDR3 has 15 amino acids. The V gene lost 2 bases and the J gene lost 6 bases, with 15 bases spanning the gap.

The chain employs TRBV19 and TRBJ1-6; unclear D gene. Trimming removed 6 bases at V and 0 bases at J, with 12 bases between. Germline V gene data show CDR1 as LNHDA and CDR2 as SQIVND (reference sequence). The CDR3 covers 16 residues. The CDR3: CASRETGSSYNSPLHF. The CDR3 bases are TGTGCCAGTAGGGAGACCGGGAGCTCCTATAATTCACCCCTCCACTTT.